This entry lists 13 T cell receptor beta chains sequenced from one sample in a study of blood T cell repertoires in COVID-19. This table comes from immunoSEQ multiplex PCR, and its TCRdb copy is limited to in-frame clones, with some not included. Of 400,000 or so clones listed, 90% are singletons. Sequences were obtained from PBMCs or T cells enriched from blood (not recorded which). Receptor source: a man between 18 and 35 years old who had recovered from COVID-19.

The J gene is TRBJ1-5, the V gene TRBV24-1; tentatively, D is TRBD1 (6 bases). Trimming shortened V by 10 bases and J by 0 bases, and 15 bases separated the two germline ends. The CDR3 totals 15 residues. CDR1 and CDR2 from the germline V gene are KGHDR and SFDVKD. CDR3 DNA: TGTGCCACAGGCTCTGGACAGTATAGCAATCAGCCCCAGCATTTT. It translates to CATGSGQYSNQPQHF.

The rearrangement joins TRBV27 to TRBJ1-6; 7 bases are a match to TRBD1. The V segment lost 5 bases and the J segment 7 bases; nucleotides outside the gene matches: 5. Looked up from germline, CDR1 is MNHEY and CDR2 is SMNVEV (reference sequence). This CDR3 comprises 14 residues. The CDR3, as DNA: TGTGCCAGCAGTCACCCGGGACAGAATTCACCCCTCCACTTT. Amino acids: CASSHPGQNSPLHF.

The V gene is TRBV5-4, the J gene TRBJ1-1; D gene unclear. CDR1 is SGHNT, CDR2 YYREEE, per germline (reference sequence). This CDR3 spans 13 amino acids. V lost 4 bases and J 4 bases, leaving 11 bases between the germline ends. The CDR3 sequence: CASSTGRVTEAFF. The CDR3, as DNA: TGTGCCAGCAGCACCGGGAGAGTCACTGAAGCTTTCTTT.

V and J are TRBV19 and TRBJ1-5, with D perhaps matching TRBD1 (6 bases). Trimming took off 7 bases at V and 6 bases at J, with 13 bases between the two ends. This CDR3 has 13 amino acids. Looked up from germline, CDR1 is LNHDA and CDR2 is SQIVND (reference sequence). CDR3 residues: CASMYRVGQPQHF. CDR3 nucleotide sequence: TGTGCCAGTATGTACAGGGTGGGTCAGCCCCAGCATTTT.

The chain employs TRBV28 and TRBJ1-6; a possible D gene is TRBD1 (6 bases). With 7 bases removed from V and 7 bases from J, the gap between germline ends came to 17 bases. The CDR3 runs 15 residues. Germline V gene lookup returns CDR1 MDHEN and CDR2 SYDVKM. The CDR3 DNA follows: TGTGCCAGCACGACACAGGGAGAGGGGAATTCACCCCTCCACTTT. This gives the protein CASTTQGEGNSPLHF.

V usage is TRBV30 and J usage is TRBJ1-2, with 7 nucleotides matching TRBD1. With 0 bases clipped from V and 4 bases from J, the junction kept 11 bases outside the gene matches. The CDR3 is 16 residues long. Per the germline V gene, CDR1 is GTSNPN and CDR2 is SVGIG (reference sequence). The CDR3, as DNA: TGTGCCTGGAGTGTAGGTTCCCGGACAGGAGCCTATGGCTACACCTTC. Its protein product is CAWSVGSRTGAYGYTF.

This chain links TRBV19 with TRBJ2-1; maybe TRBD2 (6 bases). V was pared by 1 base and J by 10 bases, with 14 bases between. Per the germline V gene, CDR1 is LNHDA and CDR2 is SQIVND (reference sequence). This CDR3 comprises 14 residues. CDR3 loop: CASSIGGQEGEQFF. The CDR3 DNA follows: TGTGCCAGTAGTATAGGAGGTCAGGAGGGCGAGCAGTTCTTC.

This sequence joins TRBV7-9 and TRBJ1-6; 9 bases are a match to TRBD1. V was pared by 4 bases and J by 9 bases, with 13 bases of the junction left unmatched. Germline CDR1 SEHNR, CDR2 FQNEAQ (reference sequence). CDR3 length: 17 amino acids. In DNA form, the CDR3 reads TGTGCCAGCAGCTCAGGAAAGGGGACAGGGTATGGTTCACCCCTCCACTTT. Translation gives CASSSGKGTGYGSPLHF.

The chain links TRBV9 to TRBJ1-2, with D uncertain. From germline, CDR1 is SGDLS and CDR2 YYNGEE. CDR3 length equals 14 residues. Trimming pared 0 bases from V and 3 bases from J, leaving 9 bases between. For the CDR3, the DNA is TGTGCCAGCAGCGTAGCTACGATAGACTATGGCTACACCTTC. Translated, it gives CASSVATIDYGYTF.

The chain combines TRBV18 with TRBJ2-1, with D tentatively TRBD2 (6 bases). The V gene's germline CDR1 is KGHSH and CDR2 LQKENI. The V end was cut by 1 base, the J end by 4 bases, with 11 bases between. The CDR3 sequence is 15 residues long. The CDR3 DNA reads as TGTGCCAGCTCACCACTACGGGAGAGGTACAATGAGCAGTTCTTC. Its translation: CASSPLRERYNEQFF.

V usage is TRBV3-1 (or the pseudogene TRBV3-2) and J usage is TRBJ2-7; a possible D gene is TRBD1 (7 bases). The CDR3 sequence is 14 residues long. Germline V gene sequence: CDR1 LGHDT, CDR2 YNNKEL (reference sequence). V was pared by 4 bases and J by 5 bases, with 15 bases between. The CDR3 DNA reads as TGTGCCAGCAGCCCTACGACAGGGAGGAACGAGCAGTACTTC. It encodes CASSPTTGRNEQYF.

V gene TRBV6-5 combines with J gene TRBJ2-4, with TRBD1 identical over 8 bases. Germline CDR1 reads MNHEY; CDR2 reads SVGAGI. The CDR3 runs 14 residues. Losses at the gene ends were 4 bases for V and 9 bases for J; bases not matched to a gene: 8. This CDR3 reads CASSFRTGSGIQYF. In DNA form, the CDR3 reads TGTGCCAGCAGTTTTAGGACAGGGTCTGGCATTCAGTACTTC.

The chain is built from TRBV28 and TRBJ1-2, with 12 nucleotides matching TRBD1. Germline loops: CDR1 MDHEN, CDR2 SYDVKM. The V gene end was trimmed by 7 bases and the J gene end by 4 bases; junction bases not matched to a gene: 7. The CDR3 extends over 15 amino acids. For the CDR3, the DNA is TGTGCCAGCACCCCGGGACAGGGGGCGCCCTATGGCTACACCTTC. Protein: CASTPGQGAPYGYTF.